This T cell receptor beta chain came from a study of PD-L1 blockade in urothelial cancer. Study context: Patients' histories included 0 to 3 prior chemotherapy regimens. Samples came from 3 weeks, at the second dose, and 6 weeks into treatment. The study's findings and limits: Better progression-free and overall survival followed lower pretreatment blood clonality. Patients who had durable benefit saw their tumor-associated blood clones expand more at 3 weeks.

On this clone: Its antigen is undetermined.

Time point of the sample: pretreatment peripheral blood. Sequenced by immunoSEQ multiplex PCR; TCRdb stores in-frame clones only, minus some. This sample has 50,000 or so clones, with roughly four fifths found just once. The germline V gene encodes CDR1 MNHEY and CDR2 SMNVEV (reference sequence). The ends were cut back, 0 bases at V and 10 bases at J, with 14 bases in the middle. CDR3 size: 14 residues. The chain employs TRBV27 and TRBJ2-3; TRBD2 might be the D (6 bases). The TCR sequence derives from a man between 65 and 80 years old with urothelial cancer. This specimen was PBMCs, taken around atezolizumab (anti-PD-L1) treatment. The CDR3, as DNA: TGTGCCAGCAGTTTATCGTGGGGGGATACCTCGCAGTATTTT. Amino acid sequence: CASSLSWGDTSQYF.